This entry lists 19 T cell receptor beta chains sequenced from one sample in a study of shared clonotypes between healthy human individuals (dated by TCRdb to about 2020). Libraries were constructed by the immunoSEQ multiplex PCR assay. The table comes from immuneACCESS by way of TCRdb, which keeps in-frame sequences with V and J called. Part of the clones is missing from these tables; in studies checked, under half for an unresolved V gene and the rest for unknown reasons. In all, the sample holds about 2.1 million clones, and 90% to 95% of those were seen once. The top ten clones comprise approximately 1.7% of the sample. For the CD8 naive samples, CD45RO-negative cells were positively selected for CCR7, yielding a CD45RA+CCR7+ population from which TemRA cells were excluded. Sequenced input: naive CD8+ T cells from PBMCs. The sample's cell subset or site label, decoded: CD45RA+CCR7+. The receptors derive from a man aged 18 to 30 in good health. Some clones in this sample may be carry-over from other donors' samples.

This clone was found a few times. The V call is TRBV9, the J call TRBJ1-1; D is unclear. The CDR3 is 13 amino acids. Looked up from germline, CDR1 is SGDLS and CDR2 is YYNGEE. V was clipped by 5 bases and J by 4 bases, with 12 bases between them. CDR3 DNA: TGTGCCAGCAGACCATCGTTTTCCACTGAAGCTTTCTTT. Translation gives CASRPSFSTEAFF. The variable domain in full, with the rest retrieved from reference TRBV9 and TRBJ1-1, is DSGVTQTPKHLITATGQRVTLRCSPRSGDLSVYWYQQSLDQGLQFLIQYYNGEERAKGNILERFSAQQFPDLHSELNLSSLELGDSALYFCASRPSFSTEAFFGQGTRLTVV.

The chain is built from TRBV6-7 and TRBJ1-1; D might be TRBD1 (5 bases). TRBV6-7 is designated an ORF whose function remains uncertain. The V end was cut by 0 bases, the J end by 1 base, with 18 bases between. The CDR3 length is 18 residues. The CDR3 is CASSYSRPGRSQNTEAFF. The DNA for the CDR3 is TGTGCCAGCAGTTACTCGAGGCCAGGGCGATCCCAGAACACTGAAGCTTTCTTT.

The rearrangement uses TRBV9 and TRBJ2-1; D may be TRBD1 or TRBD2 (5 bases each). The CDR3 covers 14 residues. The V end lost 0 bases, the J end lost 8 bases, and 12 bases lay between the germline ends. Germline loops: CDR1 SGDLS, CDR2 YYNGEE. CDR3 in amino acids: CASSVGGFSDEQFF. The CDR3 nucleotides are TGTGCCAGCAGCGTAGGGGGGTTCAGTGATGAGCAGTTCTTC.

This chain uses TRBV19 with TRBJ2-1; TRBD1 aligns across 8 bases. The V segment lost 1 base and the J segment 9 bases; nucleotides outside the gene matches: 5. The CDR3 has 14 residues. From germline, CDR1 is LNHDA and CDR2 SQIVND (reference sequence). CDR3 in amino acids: CASSIGSGGFEQFF. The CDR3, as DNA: TGTGCCAGTAGTATAGGTTCAGGGGGCTTTGAGCAGTTCTTC.

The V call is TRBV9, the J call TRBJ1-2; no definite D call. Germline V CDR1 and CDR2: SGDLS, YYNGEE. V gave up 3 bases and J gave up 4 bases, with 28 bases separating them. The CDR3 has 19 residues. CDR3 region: CASSAYATGIGTESYGYTF. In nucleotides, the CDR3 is TGTGCCAGCAGCGCATACGCGACGGGGATTGGCACAGAGTCCTATGGCTACACCTTC.

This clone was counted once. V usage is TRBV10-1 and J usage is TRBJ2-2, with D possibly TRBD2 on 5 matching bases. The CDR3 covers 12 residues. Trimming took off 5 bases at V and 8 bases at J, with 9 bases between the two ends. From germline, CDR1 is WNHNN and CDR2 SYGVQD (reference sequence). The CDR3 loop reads CASSPRGGELFF. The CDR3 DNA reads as TGCGCCAGCAGTCCCCGGGGTGGGGAGCTGTTTTTT.

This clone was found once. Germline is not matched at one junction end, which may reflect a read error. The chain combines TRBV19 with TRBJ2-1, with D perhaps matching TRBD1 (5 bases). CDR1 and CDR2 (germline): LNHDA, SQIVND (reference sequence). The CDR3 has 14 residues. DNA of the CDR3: TGTGCAAGTAGGGGCGGTAACTCCTACAATGAGCAGTTCTTC. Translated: CASRGGNSYNEQFF.

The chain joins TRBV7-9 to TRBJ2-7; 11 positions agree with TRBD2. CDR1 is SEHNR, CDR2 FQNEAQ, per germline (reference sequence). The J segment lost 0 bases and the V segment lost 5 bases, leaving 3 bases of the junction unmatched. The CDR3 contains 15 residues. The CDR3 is CASSPTSGNSYEQYF. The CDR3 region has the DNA TGTGCCAGCAGCCCGACTAGCGGGAACTCCTACGAGCAGTACTTC.

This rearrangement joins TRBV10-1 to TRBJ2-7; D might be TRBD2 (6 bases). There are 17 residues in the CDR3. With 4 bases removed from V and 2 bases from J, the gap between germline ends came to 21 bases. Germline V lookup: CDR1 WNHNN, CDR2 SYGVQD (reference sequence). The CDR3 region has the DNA TGCGCCAGCAGTGGTCGGCTACGGGTGGGACTGACCTACGAGCAGTACTTC. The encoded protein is CASSGRLRVGLTYEQYF.

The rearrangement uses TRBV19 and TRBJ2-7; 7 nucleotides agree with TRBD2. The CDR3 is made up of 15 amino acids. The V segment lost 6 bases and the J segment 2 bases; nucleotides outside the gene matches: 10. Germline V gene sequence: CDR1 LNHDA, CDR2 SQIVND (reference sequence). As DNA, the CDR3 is TGTGCCAGTAGCCCCCCCCCAGGGACTACCTACGAGCAGTACTTC. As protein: CASSPPPGTTYEQYF.

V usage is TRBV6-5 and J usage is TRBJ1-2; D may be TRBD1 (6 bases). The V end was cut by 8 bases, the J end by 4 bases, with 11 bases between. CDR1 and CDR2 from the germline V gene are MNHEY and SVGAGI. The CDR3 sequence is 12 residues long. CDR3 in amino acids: CASPEDSYGYTF. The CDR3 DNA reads TGTGCCAGCCCTGAGGACAGCTATGGCTACACCTTC.

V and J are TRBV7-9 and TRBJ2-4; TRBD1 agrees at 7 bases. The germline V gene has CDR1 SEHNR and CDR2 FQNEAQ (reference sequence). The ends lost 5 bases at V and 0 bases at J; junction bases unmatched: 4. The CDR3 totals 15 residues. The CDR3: CASSPRQGAKNIQYF. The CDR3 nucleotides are TGTGCCAGCAGCCCCAGACAGGGAGCCAAAAACATTCAGTACTTC.

The CDR3 is CASLPRESVGNEQFF. The CDR3, as DNA: TGTGCCAGCTTACCGCGGGAATCCGTGGGGAATGAGCAGTTCTTC. The chain links TRBV27 to TRBJ2-1; D might be TRBD2 (6 bases). CDR3 length equals 15 residues. Germline assignment: CDR1 MNHEY and CDR2 SMNVEV (reference sequence). Trimming removed 8 bases at V and 7 bases at J, with 21 bases between.

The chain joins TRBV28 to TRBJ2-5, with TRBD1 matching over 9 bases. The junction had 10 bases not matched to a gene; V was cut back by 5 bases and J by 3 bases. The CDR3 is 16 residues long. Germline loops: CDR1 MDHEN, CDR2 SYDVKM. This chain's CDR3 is CASSHRQGVFEETQYF. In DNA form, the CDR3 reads TGTGCCAGCAGTCACCGACAGGGGGTGTTTGAAGAGACCCAGTACTTC.

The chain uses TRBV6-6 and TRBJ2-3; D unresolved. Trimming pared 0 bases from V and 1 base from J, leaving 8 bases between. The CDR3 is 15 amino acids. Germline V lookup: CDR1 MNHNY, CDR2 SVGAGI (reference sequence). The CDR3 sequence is CASSYSGPGTDTQYF. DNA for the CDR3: TGTGCCAGCAGTTACTCGGGCCCTGGCACAGATACGCAGTATTTT.

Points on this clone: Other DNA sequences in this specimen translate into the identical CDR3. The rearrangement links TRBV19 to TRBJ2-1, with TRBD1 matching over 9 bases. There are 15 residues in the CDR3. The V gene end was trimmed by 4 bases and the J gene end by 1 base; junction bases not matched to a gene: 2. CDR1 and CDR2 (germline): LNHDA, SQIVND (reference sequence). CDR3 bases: TGTGCCAGTAGTAGAGACAGGGGGTCCTACAATGAGCAGTTCTTC. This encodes CASSRDRGSYNEQFF.

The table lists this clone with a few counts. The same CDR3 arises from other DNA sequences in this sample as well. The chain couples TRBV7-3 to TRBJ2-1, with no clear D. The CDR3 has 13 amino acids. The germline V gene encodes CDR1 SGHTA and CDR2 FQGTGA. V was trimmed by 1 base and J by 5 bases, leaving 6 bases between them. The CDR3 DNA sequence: TGTGCCAGCAGCTTAAGTGGACACAATGAGCAGTTCTTC. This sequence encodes CASSLSGHNEQFF.

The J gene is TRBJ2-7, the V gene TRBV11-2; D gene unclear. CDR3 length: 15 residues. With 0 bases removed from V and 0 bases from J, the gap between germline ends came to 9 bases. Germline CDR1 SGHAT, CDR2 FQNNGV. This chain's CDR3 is CASSLESRSSYEQYF. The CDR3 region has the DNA TGTGCCAGCAGCTTAGAGTCGCGGAGCTCCTACGAGCAGTACTTC.

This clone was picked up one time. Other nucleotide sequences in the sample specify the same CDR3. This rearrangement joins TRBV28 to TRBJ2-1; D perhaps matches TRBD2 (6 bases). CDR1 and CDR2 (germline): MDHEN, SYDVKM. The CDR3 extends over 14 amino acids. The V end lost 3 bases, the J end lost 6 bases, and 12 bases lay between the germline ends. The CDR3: CASSLAGMGNEQFF. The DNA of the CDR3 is TGTGCCAGCAGTTTGGCGGGAATGGGCAATGAGCAGTTCTTC.